This entry concerns a single TCR beta chain. TCRdb keeps only in-frame clones here, not all; method: immunoSEQ multiplex PCR. The sample lists roughly 240,000 clones, roughly 86% occurring once. CDR1 and CDR2 from the germline V gene are MNHEY and SMNVEV (reference sequence). The length of the CDR3 is 14 residues. V dropped 5 bases and J dropped 8; count of bases not matched to a gene: 6. These data belong to a study of blood T cell repertoires in COVID-19. Sequenced input: peripheral blood. The chain uses TRBV27 and TRBJ2-3, with TRBD2 matching over 11 bases. The TCR was taken from a man between 18 and 35 years old with active or convalescent COVID-19. CDR3 sequence: CASSTSGSIGTQYF. The CDR3 DNA sequence: TGTGCCAGCAGTACTAGCGGGAGTATTGGTACGCAGTATTTT.